Reported below is one T cell receptor (beta chain). These data originate in a study of blood T cell repertoires in COVID-19. The overall study: Acute-phase and convalescent COVID-19 samples originated in the United States, Italy and Spain. T cells, B-cell-depleted T cells, or PBMCs supplied cDNA or gDNA.

Original processing notes: Amplification with reference gene primers provided the estimates of nucleated cell counts. TCRdb's table, derived via immunoSEQ multiplex PCR, lists solely in-frame clones and lacks some. D and trimming were read from the DNA, whereas the V and J calls and clone size are those reported in that table. The sample lists 65,000 or so clones, roughly 83% occurring once. Enrollment of patients from Seattle took place during active infection, with longitudinal follow-up. Trimming shortened V by 3 bases and J by 1 base, and 16 bases separated the two germline ends. Germline CDR1 and CDR2: SGHAT and FQNNGV. The CDR3 runs to 16 residues.

The sequenced sample consisted of peripheral blood. This chain joins TRBV11-2 and TRBJ2-7; a possible D gene is TRBD1 (7 bases). The receptor comes from a man aged 25 to 40 with COVID-19, enrolled during active disease. The CDR3 nucleotides are TGTGCCAGCAGCTTGCGGACGGGGGACAGTTCCTACGAGCAGTACTTC. Encoded protein: CASSLRTGDSSYEQYF.